This TCR beta chain was recorded in a study of response to subunit inactivated influenza vaccine (dated by TCRdb to the late 2010s). About the full investigation: To follow how T cells responded to a trivalent subunit inactivated influenza vaccine, the researchers relied on deep quantitative profiling of the T cell receptor repertoire.

On this clonotype: Its cognate antigen has yet to be identified. Base qualities are not recorded, but no much larger clone differs from it by a single base.

Including the terminal cysteine and phenylalanine, the CDR3 comprises 16 residues. Solely the CDR3 DNA is kept, with 48 bases framed from the first base. Compared with germline, V lacks 3 bases and J lacks 3 bases; bases without a gene match: 3. Taken from the germline V gene, the CDR1 and CDR2 loops are LGHNA and YSLEER. Libraries came from RT-PCR. The sample was run on an Illumina HiSeq 2500. In TCRdb, the public reads were trimmed at Q25 with fastp and aligned with MiXCR, with productive beta chains retained. Each entry merges the rows of one CDR3 protein and shows their most common DNA and genes. For this sample there are 490,000 or so distinct CDR3 sequences; approximately 7.7% appear just once. 13% of the sample lies in the top ten. Broad study findings and their caveats: The authors proposed that each seasonal influenza vaccination may bring in only a limited number of new T cells.

This receptor chain uses TRBV4-3 and TRBJ2-2; 11 central nucleotides agree with TRBD1. The sample in question was PBMCs from blood, obtained 23 months after vaccination. This TCR was sampled from a man aged 50 to 75 who received an inactivated influenza vaccine. Donor details come from another sample of the same person, matched by shared clones. CDR3 region: CASSQGQGDYTGELFF. The nucleotides are TGCGCCAGCAGCCAGGGACAGGGGGACTACACCGGGGAGCTGTTTTTT.